Presented here are 13 T cell receptor beta chains from one specimen sequenced in a study of response to subunit inactivated influenza vaccine. MiXCR, run by TCRdb on the RT-PCR reads, gives a single entry per CDR3 protein. The sample holds 450,000 to 600,000 distinct CDR3 sequences, 7.5% to 8.5% seen once. Sequenced here: PBMCs from blood, sampled around 25 months after vaccination. Source of these receptors: a man aged 50 to 75 who received an inactivated influenza vaccine.

This clonotype appeared many times. The CDR3: CSASWTEETQYF. In DNA form, the CDR3 reads TGCAGTGCTAGCTGGACAGAAGAGACCCAGTACTTC. The rearrangement joins TRBV20-1 to TRBJ2-5, with D perhaps matching TRBD1 (6 bases). The germline CDR1 and CDR2 sequences are DFQATT and SNEGSKA (reference sequence). The length of the CDR3 is 12 residues. V was shortened by 3 bases and J by 3 bases, with 8 bases between the two germline ends.

This rearrangement joins TRBV28 to TRBJ2-3; 11 nucleotides line up with TRBD2. CDR1 and CDR2 from the germline V gene are MDHEN and SYDVKM. The CDR3 loop spans 16 amino acids. The V gene end was trimmed by 5 bases and the J gene end by 5 bases; junction bases not matched to a gene: 9. CDR3 region: CASSSIAGGPGDTQYF. The DNA for the CDR3 is TGTGCCAGCAGTAGCATAGCGGGAGGGCCGGGAGATACGCAGTATTTT.

There are many counts of this clonotype. The J gene is TRBJ2-3, the V gene TRBV6-5; no definite D call. V was shortened by 2 bases and J by 7 bases, with 13 bases between the two germline ends. Germline CDR1 reads MNHEY; CDR2 reads SVGAGI. This CDR3 contains 14 residues. The CDR3 here is CASSYGVHRYTQYF. DNA of the CDR3: TGTGCCAGCAGTTACGGAGTACACCGGTATACGCAGTATTTT.

This clonotype was detected ten times or more. CDR3 residues: CATSRDGDRLISTDTQYF. CDR3 in DNA: TGTGCCACCAGCAGAGATGGGGACAGGTTGATTAGCACAGATACGCAGTATTTT. The chain employs TRBV15 and TRBJ2-3, with TRBD1 identical over 8 bases. V shed 0 bases, J shed 0 bases, and the junction held 8 bases outside the gene matches. The germline gives CDR1 LNHNV, CDR2 YYDKDF (reference sequence). The CDR3 covers 18 residues.

The chain links TRBV29-1 to TRBJ2-1, with TRBD1 identical over 10 bases. The CDR3 extends over 14 amino acids. The junction had 9 bases not matched to a gene; V was cut back by 6 bases and J by 7 bases. Per the germline V gene, CDR1 is SQVTM and CDR2 is ANQGSEA. CDR3 loop: CSVDRQGARNEQFF. CDR3 nucleotide sequence: TGCAGCGTAGACCGACAGGGGGCGCGGAATGAGCAGTTCTTC.

In this sample, this clonotype turned up a few times. This chain connects TRBV27 to TRBJ1-2, with D possibly TRBD1 on 6 matching bases. V lost 5 bases to trimming and J lost 2 bases, with 15 bases between them. The germline V gene has CDR1 MNHEY and CDR2 SMNVEV (reference sequence). The CDR3 is 15 residues long. The CDR3 DNA follows: TGTGCCAGCAGTCCGCGCCAGGGGACGAACTATGGCTACACCTTC. This codes for CASSPRQGTNYGYTF.

CDR3 residues: CASSQEPTRSEQYF. CDR3 bases: TGCGCCAGCAGCCAAGAGCCCACCCGAAGCGAGCAGTACTTC. The rearrangement links TRBV4-3 to TRBJ2-7; D unclear. CDR3 size: 14 residues. Germline V gene data show CDR1 as LGHNA and CDR2 as YSLEER. Trimming took off 0 bases at V and 6 bases at J, with 12 bases between the two ends.

This clonotype turned up a few times. The chain is built from TRBV5-1 and TRBJ2-2; a possible D gene is TRBD1 (5 bases). CDR1 and CDR2 (germline): SGHRS, YFSETQ. Trimming cost V 2 bases and J 4 bases, with 12 bases left between them. CDR3 length: 15 amino acids. CDR3 nucleotides: TGCGCCAGCAGCTTTAGACAGCTACTCACCGGGGAGCTGTTTTTT. It encodes CASSFRQLLTGELFF.

In this sample, this clonotype turned up a few times. This rearrangement joins TRBV5-1 to TRBJ2-3, with 7 bases aligning to TRBD1. The J segment lost 0 bases and the V segment lost 4 bases, leaving 11 bases of the junction unmatched. Germline V gene lookup returns CDR1 SGHRS and CDR2 YFSETQ. The CDR3 is made up of 17 amino acids. CDR3 nucleotides: TGCGCCAGCAGCCCCGTCCCTGAGGGGGCTAGCACAGATACGCAGTATTTT. Amino acid sequence: CASSPVPEGASTDTQYF.

The chain has TRBV19 and TRBJ1-2; no firm D call. This CDR3 contains 14 residues. Trimming left V 7 bases short and J 8 bases short, with 20 bases between. Germline loops: CDR1 LNHDA, CDR2 SQIVND (reference sequence). The CDR3 sequence: CASKYTYGSGGYTF. DNA for the CDR3: TGTGCCAGTAAATATACGTACGGCTCGGGGGGCTACACCTTC.

This CDR3 reads CSASSWVLGSNQPQHF. CDR3 in DNA: TGCAGTGCTAGTAGTTGGGTTCTCGGCAGCAATCAGCCCCAGCATTTT. The chain links TRBV20-1 to TRBJ1-5; D is undetermined. Germline V gene sequence: CDR1 DFQATT, CDR2 SNEGSKA (reference sequence). Deletions cut 3 bases from V and 1 base from J, with 16 bases between. The CDR3 length is 16 residues.

The J gene is TRBJ1-1, the V gene TRBV20-1, with D hard to call. In germline, CDR1 is DFQATT, CDR2 SNEGSKA (reference sequence). CDR3 length: 15 amino acids. Trimming left V 4 bases short and J 0 bases short, with 15 bases between. CDR3 nucleotides: TGCAGTGCTAATAGCCCAACAGAGCTGAACACTGAAGCTTTCTTT. Translation: CSANSPTELNTEAFF.

J is TRBJ2-2 and V is TRBV29-1; TRBD2 matches 12 bases. CDR1 and CDR2 (germline): SQVTM, ANQGSEA. The length of the CDR3 is 14 residues. V shed 6 bases and J 3 bases; nucleotides not matched to a gene: 2. This CDR3 is CSVGTSGYTGELFF. Written as DNA, the CDR3 is TGCAGCGTAGGGACTAGCGGGTACACCGGGGAGCTGTTTTTT.